This TCR beta chain comes out of a study of T cells after posttransplantation cyclophosphamide. Study-wide results and caveats: Donor-recipient repertoire similarity was low at 1-2 months, rising over year one. Recipient CMV seropositivity and CMV reactivation strongly tracked TRB clonality. TRB overlap between skin or GI tissue T cells and blood was limited.

Peripheral blood was collected from the related graft donor on the marrow donation day. Method: immunoSEQ multiplex PCR; TCRdb's copy keeps in-frame clones and lacks some. This sample yields around 18,000 clones, of which roughly 85% are seen a single time; over 7.5% belongs to the top ten. With regard to this clone: The antigen is undetermined.

CDR1 and CDR2 from the germline V gene are LGHNA and YSLEER. This CDR3 spans 15 amino acids. V lost 1 base, J lost 8 bases, and 7 bases stayed unmatched. Source material: memory CD4+ T cells sorted from blood. The source of this sequence is a man aged 25-40 years in good health and a related stem cell transplant donor. The chain carries TRBV4-3 and TRBJ2-3; 9 bases map to TRBD2. CDR3 sequence: CASSQGNSGGSTQYF. The CDR3 bases are TGCGCCAGCAGCCAAGGCAATAGCGGGGGATCTACGCAGTATTTT.